Below, 15 T cell receptor beta chains from the same sample are listed, as sequenced in a study of T cell responses to AZD1222 COVID-19 vaccine. The repertoire was sequenced with immunoSEQ multiplex PCR; TCRdb's copy has only in-frame clones and lacks some. The data contain some 160,000 clones, 85% to 95% of them seen just once; the ten biggest clones take up around 0.9%. Specimen: peripheral blood, collected on day 0 of AZD1222 vaccination. These receptors all stem from an adult in good health.

V and J are TRBV4-2 and TRBJ1-4, with TRBD1 identical over 8 bases. V was clipped by 0 bases and J by 8 bases; unmatched bases: 8. This CDR3 contains 16 residues. CDR1 and CDR2 from the germline V gene are LGHNA and YNFKEQ. The CDR3 region is CASSQDHPGGGEKLFF. The CDR3 DNA reads as TGTGCCAGCAGCCAAGATCACCCAGGGGGCGGGGAAAAACTGTTTTTT.

The chain couples TRBV13 to TRBJ2-5, with 13 bases identical to TRBD2. Germline V lookup: CDR1 PRHDT, CDR2 FYEKMQ (reference sequence). CDR3 length equals 18 residues. The ends lost 4 bases at V and 5 bases at J; junction bases unmatched: 13. The chain's CDR3 is CASSSLGTSGARVETQYF. CDR3 DNA sequence: TGTGCCAGCAGCTCCCTAGGGACTAGCGGGGCCCGAGTCGAGACCCAGTACTTC.

The rearrangement uses TRBV30 and TRBJ1-3; D ambiguous. The CDR3 has 13 amino acids. Trimming shortened V by 3 bases and J by 4 bases, and 10 bases separated the two germline ends. The germline gives CDR1 GTSNPN, CDR2 SVGIG (reference sequence). The CDR3 DNA reads TGTGCCTGGAGCCCCCGTTACGGAAACACCATATATTTT. This gives the protein CAWSPRYGNTIYF. The full variable domain, rest sourced from reference TRBV30 and TRBJ1-3, is SQTIHQWPATLVQPVGSPLSLECTVEGTSNPNLYWYRQAAGRGLQLLFYSVGIGQISSEVPQNLSASRPQDRQFILSSKKLLLSDSGFYLCAWSPRYGNTIYFGEGSWLTVV.

A single count supports this clone. V gene TRBV2 combines with J gene TRBJ1-1; no reliable D call. Deletions cut 5 bases from V and 2 bases from J, with 15 bases between. From germline, CDR1 is SNHLY and CDR2 FYNNEI. This CDR3 contains 15 residues. The DNA of the CDR3 is TGTGCCAGCAGTCCTACAGACATAGACAACACTGAAGCTTTCTTT. Its translation: CASSPTDIDNTEAFF. Supplemented by reference TRBV2 and TRBJ1-1, the full variable domain reads EPEVTQTPSHQVTQMGQEVILRCVPISNHLYFYWYRQILGQKVEFLVSFYNNEISEKSEIFDDQFSVERPDGSNFTLKIRSTKLEDSAMYFCASSPTDIDNTEAFFGQGTRLTVV.

The sample holds one count of this clone. The genes are TRBV5-1 and TRBJ2-5; D gene uncertain. CDR1 is SGHRS and CDR2 is YFSETQ in the germline V gene. The CDR3 runs to 14 residues. V was clipped by 1 base and J by 2 bases, with 9 bases between them. As DNA, the CDR3 is TGCGCCAGCAGCTTGTTTCTACTGCAAGAGACCCAGTACTTC. It translates to CASSLFLLQETQYF. Full variable domain (outside the CDR3, taken from reference TRBV5-1 and TRBJ2-5): KAGVTQTPRYLIKTRGQQVTLSCSPISGHRSVSWYQQTPGQGLQFLFEYFSETQRNKGNFPGRFSGRQFSNSRSEMNVSTLELGDSALYLCASSLFLLQETQYFGPGTRLLVL.

CDR3 nucleotide sequence: TGTGCCAGCCGAAGACAGGGGAACGGAAACACCATATATTTT. Translation: CASRRQGNGNTIYF. This chain joins TRBV6-5 and TRBJ1-3; 8 positions agree with TRBD1. CDR3 size: 14 residues. Trimming cost V 8 bases and J 4 bases; bases outside gene matches: 7. CDR1 is MNHEY, CDR2 SVGAGI, per germline.

The chain recombines TRBV2 with TRBJ2-3; 12 nucleotides align to TRBD2. The CDR3 extends over 15 amino acids. In germline, CDR1 is SNHLY, CDR2 FYNNEI. V gave up 6 bases and J gave up 6 bases; unmatched junction bases: 7. The CDR3 sequence is CASRRLAGGFDTQYF. The CDR3 DNA reads as TGTGCCAGCAGGCGGCTAGCGGGGGGGTTTGATACGCAGTATTTT.

The chain links TRBV5-4 to TRBJ1-2; 9 nucleotides agree with TRBD1. V lost 4 bases to trimming and J lost 5 bases; unmatched junction nucleotides: 3. The germline gives CDR1 SGHNT, CDR2 YYREEE (reference sequence). This CDR3 is 13 amino acids long. The CDR3 region is CASSRQGEYGYTF. Here the CDR3 DNA reads TGTGCCAGCAGCCGACAGGGGGAATATGGCTACACCTTC.

CDR3 nucleotide sequence: TGTGCCAGCAGCCAATTGGGGTTCTACAATGAGCAGTTCTTC. Translating gives CASSQLGFYNEQFF. This chain joins TRBV14 and TRBJ2-1; no definite D call. CDR1 is SGHDN and CDR2 is FVKESK in the germline V gene. The CDR3 consists of 14 residues. V shed 2 bases and J shed 3 bases, with 8 bases lying between them.

This chain connects TRBV5-1 to TRBJ2-1; TRBD1 aligns across 7 bases. This CDR3 contains 15 residues. Germline CDR1 and CDR2: SGHRS and YFSETQ. Germline trimming cut 0 bases from V and 0 bases from J; bases unmatched to any gene: 0. The CDR3 coding sequence is TGCGCCAGCAGCTTGGGACAGGGCTCCTACAATGAGCAGTTCTTC. This sequence encodes CASSLGQGSYNEQFF.

This clone was detected a few times. This chain links TRBV27 with TRBJ2-7; the D is unclear. Germline assignment: CDR1 MNHEY and CDR2 SMNVEV (reference sequence). Trimming removed 8 bases at V and 2 bases at J, with 4 bases between. The CDR3 is 10 residues long. This CDR3 is CASGTYEQYF. As DNA, the CDR3 is TGTGCCAGCGGGACCTACGAGCAGTACTTC.

The V and J genes are TRBV7-2 and TRBJ2-3; the match to TRBD2 covers 10 bases. The length of the CDR3 is 15 residues. V was clipped by 5 bases and J by 2 bases; unmatched bases: 4. From germline, CDR1 is SGHTA and CDR2 FQGNSA. CDR3 sequence: CASSLSGGNTDTQYF. The CDR3, as DNA: TGTGCCAGCAGCCTTAGCGGGGGGAACACAGATACGCAGTATTTT.

V is TRBV5-5 and J is TRBJ2-5; a weak D match, TRBD2 (6 bases). The length of the CDR3 is 14 residues. The germline V gene encodes CDR1 SGHKS and CDR2 YYEKEE (reference sequence). V was cut by 4 bases and J by 2 bases, with 12 bases left in between. The CDR3 DNA reads TGTGCCAGCAGCACGGGGGTGACACAAGAGACCCAGTACTTC. This translates into CASSTGVTQETQYF.

J is TRBJ1-1 and V is TRBV19, with D unclear. This CDR3 has 13 residues. V was trimmed by 1 base and J by 3 bases, leaving 6 bases between them. Germline assignment: CDR1 LNHDA and CDR2 SQIVND (reference sequence). The CDR3 DNA is TGTGCCAGTAGTATAGGCAGCCACACTGAAGCTTTCTTT. Translation: CASSIGSHTEAFF.

The J gene is TRBJ2-1, the V gene TRBV6-5; no clear D. V was pared by 0 bases and J by 6 bases, with 6 bases between. Germline assignment: CDR1 MNHEY and CDR2 SVGAGI. The length of the CDR3 is 13 residues. The CDR3 region has the DNA TGTGCCAGCAGTTACTCGATGGGCAATGAGCAGTTCTTC. It codes for CASSYSMGNEQFF.